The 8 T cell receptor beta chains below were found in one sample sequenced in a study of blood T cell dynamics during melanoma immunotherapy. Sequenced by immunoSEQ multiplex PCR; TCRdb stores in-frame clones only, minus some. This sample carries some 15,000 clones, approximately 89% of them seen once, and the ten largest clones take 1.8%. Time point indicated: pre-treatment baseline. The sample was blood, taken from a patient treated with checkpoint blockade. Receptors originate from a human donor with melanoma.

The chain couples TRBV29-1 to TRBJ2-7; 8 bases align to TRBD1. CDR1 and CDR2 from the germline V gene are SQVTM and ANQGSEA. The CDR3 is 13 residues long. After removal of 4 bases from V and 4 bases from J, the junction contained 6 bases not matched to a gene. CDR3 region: CSVGSGGRYEQYF. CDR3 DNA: TGCAGCGTTGGGTCAGGGGGCCGGTACGAGCAGTACTTC.

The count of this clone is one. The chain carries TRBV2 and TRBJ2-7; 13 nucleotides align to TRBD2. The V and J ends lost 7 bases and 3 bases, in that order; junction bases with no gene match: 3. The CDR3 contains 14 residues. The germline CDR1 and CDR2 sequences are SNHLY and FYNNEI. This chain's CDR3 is CASNGLAGVYEQYF. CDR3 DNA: TGTGCCAGCAACGGACTAGCGGGGGTCTACGAGCAGTACTTC.

The CDR3, as DNA: TGTGCCAGCAGTGACCCGGGGGCTCGGAACATTCAGTACTTC. Encoded protein: CASSDPGARNIQYF. The chain couples TRBV25-1 to TRBJ2-4; D tentatively fits TRBD1 or TRBD2 (6 bases each). V was cut by 3 bases and J by 7 bases, with 13 bases left in between. The V gene's germline CDR1 is MGHDK and CDR2 SYGVNS. The CDR3 loop spans 14 amino acids.

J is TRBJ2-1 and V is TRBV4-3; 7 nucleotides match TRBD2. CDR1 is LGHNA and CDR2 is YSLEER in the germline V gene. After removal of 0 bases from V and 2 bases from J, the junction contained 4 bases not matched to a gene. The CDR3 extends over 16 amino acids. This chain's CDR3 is CASSQDFGLAYNEQFF. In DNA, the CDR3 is TGCGCCAGCAGCCAAGATTTCGGACTAGCCTACAATGAGCAGTTCTTC.

The CDR3 sequence: CASSSWAGAKARTEAFF. DNA of the CDR3: TGTGCCAGCAGTAGCTGGGCGGGGGCGAAAGCTCGCACTGAAGCTTTCTTT. The rearrangement links TRBV27 to TRBJ1-1, with TRBD1 as a possible D gene (6 bases). The CDR3 has 17 amino acids. The V gene's germline CDR1 is MNHEY and CDR2 SMNVEV (reference sequence). V was trimmed by 5 bases and J by 4 bases, leaving 23 bases between them.

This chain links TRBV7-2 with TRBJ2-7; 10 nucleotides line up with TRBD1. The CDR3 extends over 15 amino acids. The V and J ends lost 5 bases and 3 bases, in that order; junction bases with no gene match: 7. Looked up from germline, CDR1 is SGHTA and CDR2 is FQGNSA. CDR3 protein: CASSPGTGALYEQYF. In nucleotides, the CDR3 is TGTGCCAGCAGCCCAGGGACAGGGGCCCTCTACGAGCAGTACTTC.

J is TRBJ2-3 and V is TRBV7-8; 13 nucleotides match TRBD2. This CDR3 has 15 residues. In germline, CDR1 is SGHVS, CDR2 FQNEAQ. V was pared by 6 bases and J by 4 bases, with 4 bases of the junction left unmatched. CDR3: CASRGLAGVADTQYF. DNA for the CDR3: TGTGCCAGCAGAGGACTAGCGGGAGTCGCAGATACGCAGTATTTT.

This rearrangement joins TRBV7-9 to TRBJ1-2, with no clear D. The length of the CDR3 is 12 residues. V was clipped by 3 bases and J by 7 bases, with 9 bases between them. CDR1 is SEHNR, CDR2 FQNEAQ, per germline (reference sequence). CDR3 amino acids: CASSFPDGGYTF. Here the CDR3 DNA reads TGTGCCAGCAGCTTTCCCGACGGTGGCTACACCTTC.